The T cell receptor (beta chain) described here comes from a study of early T cells in non-severe SARS-CoV-2 infection. About the study: It was bulk RNA from unsorted whole blood that was sequenced, and the chains were unpaired. Findings and limits, study-wide: Private and CD4 specificities were missed by VDJdb matching, skewed to anti-spike CD8.

With regard to this clonotype: Its specificity is unknown.

Unique molecular identifiers tagged individual cDNA molecules. TCRdb ran MiXCR on the 5' RACE reads and lists one entry per CDR3 protein. Found here are 45,000 to 60,000 distinct CDR3 sequences, roughly 8% of them singletons; the top ten hold 3% to 4%. The CDR3 has 15 amino acids. Germline V gene sequence: CDR1 KGHSH, CDR2 LQKENI. V was clipped by 2 bases and J by 0 bases, with 8 bases between them. The source material was whole blood. This chain joins TRBV18 and TRBJ1-5, with TRBD1 as a possible D gene (5 bases). The TCR comes from an adult who was a healthcare worker with PCR-confirmed SARS-CoV-2 infection or an uninfected control (not recorded which). CDR3 in DNA: TGTGCCAGCTCACCAGGACACGGTAGCAATCAGCCCCAGCATTTT. This translates into CASSPGHGSNQPQHF.